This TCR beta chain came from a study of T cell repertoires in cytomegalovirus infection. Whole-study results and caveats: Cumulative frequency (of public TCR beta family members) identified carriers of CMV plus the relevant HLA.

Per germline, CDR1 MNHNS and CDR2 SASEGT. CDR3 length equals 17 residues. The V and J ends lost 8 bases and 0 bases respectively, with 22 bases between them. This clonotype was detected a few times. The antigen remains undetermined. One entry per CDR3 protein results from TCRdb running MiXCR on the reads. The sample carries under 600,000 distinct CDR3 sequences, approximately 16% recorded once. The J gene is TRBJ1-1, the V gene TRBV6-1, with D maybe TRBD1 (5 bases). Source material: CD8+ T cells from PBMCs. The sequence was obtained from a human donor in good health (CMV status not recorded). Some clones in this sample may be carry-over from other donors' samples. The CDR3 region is CASPGRGQGGVNTEAFF. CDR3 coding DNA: TGTGCCAGCCCGGGTCGTGGGCAGGGAGGAGTGAACACTGAAGCTTTCTTT.